This TCR beta chain was documented in a study of identifying expanded T cells in peripheral blood. This clone came up a few times. The antigen remains undetermined. Findings of the study overall: Technical replicates showed roughly 1.2 changed clones; approximately 2 weeks 15 to 20; four weeks 19.

Healthy donors had no documented immune events, such as infections, while sampled. Trimming cost V 7 bases and J 2 bases; bases outside gene matches: 8. The CDR3 has 15 residues. The germline V gene encodes CDR1 MNHNS and CDR2 SASEGT. The method was immunoSEQ multiplex PCR; TCRdb's version includes in-frame clones alone and lacks a portion of them. The sample comprises around 120,000 clones, 75% to 90% of which are singletons, and 8% to 9% rests with the top ten. The TCR originated in a person aged 18 to 75 in good health. This rearrangement joins TRBV6-1 to TRBJ1-5; TRBD1 agrees at 7 bases. The sample taken for sequencing was blood. The CDR3 protein is CASTADRDRNQPQHF. DNA of the CDR3: TGTGCCAGCACCGCTGACAGGGATCGCAATCAGCCCCAGCATTTT.